This T cell receptor beta chain was sequenced in a study of early stage breast cancer tumors (dated by TCRdb to the late 2010s). Notes on the research overall: Of the approximately 15 invasive breast tumors, around twelve were found to be estrogen receptor-positive, progesterone receptor-positive and HER2-negative. Of the approximately twelve ER+/PR+/HER2- tumors, eight were classified as invasive ductal carcinomas and four as invasive lobular carcinomas. A read coverage of roughly 10-fold per sample was achieved on average. A total of around 2.7 million templates, representing around 1.2 million unique clonotypes, were detected across all samples.

Including the terminal cysteine and phenylalanine, the CDR3 comprises 13 residues. Only the CDR3 DNA is retained, 39 bases long and in frame from the first base. The germline V gene (reference sequence) sets CDR1 to SGHNT and CDR2 to YYREEE. The junction shows trimming of 5 bases on V and 2 bases on J, plus 8 bases between the germline ends. Every sample was amplified as two independent genomic DNA replicates, using roughly 0.5 ug for blood and about 1.6 ug for tumor or normal breast. TCRB sequencing of genomic DNA was carried out with the ImmunoSeq Intro kit according to the manufacturer's instructions. For absolute quantification, the roughly 28-cycle multiplex PCR included proprietary primers along with spike-in control sequences. An 87-bp fragment spanning the CDR3 and flanking V and J genes was sequenced with single-end 150-bp reads. Each lane of an Illumina MiSeq using version 3.0 chemistry carried seven multiplexed samples, with two replicates per sample. The paper's processing steps were these. Raw data were processed with the vendor's proprietary pipeline, and both replicates were merged into a single result per sample. A clonotype was defined as productive rearrangements that share the same V-gene family, CDR3 amino acid sequence and J-gene segment. Clonality was calculated as 1 minus the normalized Shannon entropy (Pielou evenness) of TCRB abundances. T cell density was estimated as total templates divided by the number of input cells, with the number of input cells inferred from the DNA input amount. Recon, run with its default parameters, was used to estimate overall repertoire diversity and clonality. A clonotype was considered tumor-enriched if its abundance in tumor exceeded 0.1% and was at least 32-fold higher than its abundance in normal breast. The table comes from immuneACCESS by way of TCRdb, which keeps in-frame sequences with V and J called. Part of the clones is missing from these tables; in studies checked, under half for an unresolved V gene and the rest for unknown reasons. That table furnishes V, J and clone size, whereas the DNA furnished D and trimming. This sample gives more than 60,000 clones in total; approximately 79% of them show up just once. The ten largest account for more than 3% of the sample.

Worth noting for this clone: The specificity of this receptor is unknown. Base qualities were left out, and no much larger clone turns up one base away.

What the study reported, not specific to this receptor: The small cohort size prevented analysis by tumor subtype. Enriched TCRB sequences shared across patients were found to be mostly commonly generated sequences that were unlikely to play an important role in the tumor microenvironment. Repertoires from blood and normal breast were more alike than repertoires from blood and tumor, and in about 85% of the 16 patients, comparing each tissue with blood separated tumor from normal. Compared with adjacent normal breast tissue, tumors had about 2.5-fold higher T cell density and higher clonality. Bulk genomic DNA sequencing of unsorted cells missed chain pairing and functional markers such as CD4, CD8 and FOXP3.

The study profiled bulk TCR beta-chain repertoires in matched peripheral blood, tumor and adjacent normal breast tissue taken from around 15 patients with early-stage breast cancer. Before surgery, roughly 4.5-10 mL of whole blood was collected in EDTA tubes and processed within 2 hours. Ficoll-Paque centrifugation in SepMate-50 tubes was used to isolate peripheral blood mononuclear cells. PBMCs were cryopreserved in aliquots of roughly 2 to 4.5 million cells in roughly 90% FBS with about 10% DMSO and kept in liquid nitrogen. The Qiagen AllPrep DNA/RNA Mini kit was used for genomic DNA extraction. The chain was built from TRBV5-4 and TRBJ1-3; no D gene call is confident. The receptor's source is a person in their sixties with breast cancer. The sample taken for sequencing was blood. The bases read TGTGCCAGCAGACCAGCCCCTGGAAACACCATATATTTT. This sequence encodes CASRPAPGNTIYF.